Below, 8 T cell receptor beta chains from the same sample are listed, as sequenced in a study of Graves' ophthalmopathy and Graves' hyperthyroidism. Transcripts of RNA were the source for amplifying TCR beta CDR3 regions. After a first-round RT-PCR with HTBI primers, a second-round multiplex PCR was run. TCRdb reprocessed the multiplex PCR reads with MiXCR, giving one entry per CDR3 protein. The data show hundreds of thousands of distinct CDR3 sequences, around a fifth seen once. Source material: peripheral blood. These receptors all come from a woman between 18 and 30 years old with stable Graves' hyperthyroidism. Some clones in this sample may be carry-over from other donors' samples.

This chain joins TRBV6-1 and TRBJ2-2; D is unresolved. Germline V gives CDR1 MNHNS, CDR2 SASEGT. The CDR3 consists of 15 residues. Trimming pared 5 bases from V and 4 bases from J, leaving 14 bases between. This CDR3 is CASSRERVVTGELFF. CDR3 DNA sequence: TGTGCCAGCAGTAGAGAGCGAGTAGTCACCGGGGAGCTGTTTTTT.

At least ten counts were recorded for this clonotype. V gene TRBV25-1 combines with J gene TRBJ1-1; D is possibly TRBD1 (6 bases). Germline CDR1 is MGHDK and CDR2 is SYGVNS. The CDR3 consists of 17 residues. The V end lost 1 base, the J end lost 0 bases, and 15 bases lay between the germline ends. The CDR3 DNA reads TGTGCCAGCAGTGAATTAGGAGCGGGGGCCATGAACACTGAAGCTTTCTTT. It is translated as CASSELGAGAMNTEAFF.

This clonotype was recorded once. This could be a read error, since a much larger clone is one nucleotide away. Without the conserved terminal phenylalanine or tryptophan, this CDR3 likely stems from a read error. The chain uses TRBV29-1 and TRBJ1-2; tentative D call: TRBD1 (5 bases). The V end lost 6 bases, the J end lost 4 bases, and 15 bases lay between the germline ends. This CDR3 comprises 13 residues. Germline assignment: CDR1 SQVTM and CDR2 ANQGSEA. CDR3 loop: CSVASGTFYGYTV. CDR3 bases: TGCAGCGTGGCGTCCGGGACTTTCTATGGCTACACCGTC.

This clonotype appeared many times. This chain joins TRBV12-3 or TRBV12-4 and TRBJ1-5; D possibly corresponds to TRBD1 (5 bases). Trimming left V 6 bases short and J 10 bases short, with 25 bases between. This CDR3 is 16 amino acids long. CDR3 bases: TGTGCCAGCAGCCACTCGGGACTCCGGGTGTTTAATCCCCAGCATTTT. Translating it yields CASSHSGLRVFNPQHF.

This clonotype was picked up many times. The CDR3 DNA follows: TGTGCCACCAGCTTAACCTTAGGACAATTTGGCAATTCACCCCTCCACTTT. Its translation: CATSLTLGQFGNSPLHF. The V call is TRBV15, the J call TRBJ1-6; maybe TRBD1 (5 bases). Germline V gene data show CDR1 as LNHNV and CDR2 as YYDKDF (reference sequence). V was clipped by 5 bases and J by 7 bases, with 21 bases between them. This CDR3 comprises 17 residues. Full variable domain (rest looked up from reference TRBV15 and TRBJ1-6): DAMVIQNPRYQVTQFGKPVTLSCSQTLNHNVMYWYQQKSSQAPKLLFHYYDKDFNNEADTPDNFQSRRPNTSFCFLDIRSPGLGDTAMYLCATSLTLGQFGNSPLHFGNGTRLTVT.

This clonotype has a count of ten or more. This sequence joins TRBV5-1 and TRBJ1-2; 8 bases align to TRBD1. The V gene end was trimmed by 0 bases and the J gene end by 2 bases; junction bases not matched to a gene: 6. The CDR3 is 16 amino acids. Germline V lookup: CDR1 SGHRS, CDR2 YFSETQ. CDR3 sequence (DNA): TGCGCCAGCAGCTTGGTCCCGGCAGGGGGCAACTATGGCTACACCTTC. The encoded protein is CASSLVPAGGNYGYTF. Full variable domain (missing parts from reference TRBV5-1 and TRBJ1-2): KAGVTQTPRYLIKTRGQQVTLSCSPISGHRSVSWYQQTPGQGLQFLFEYFSETQRNKGNFPGRFSGRQFSNSRSEMNVSTLELGDSALYLCASSLVPAGGNYGYTFGSGTRLTVV.

At least ten counts were recorded for this clonotype. The chain recombines TRBV27 with TRBJ1-2; 7 bases fit TRBD1. The length of the CDR3 is 16 residues. With V trimmed by 7 bases and J by 3 bases, 14 bases remained unmatched. Germline CDR1 MNHEY, CDR2 SMNVEV (reference sequence). CDR3 coding DNA: TGTGCCAGCACCAAAACCCCCACAGGGGAGGACTATGGCTACACCTTC. Amino acid sequence: CASTKTPTGEDYGYTF.

This clonotype occurred many times. The chain recombines TRBV12-3 or TRBV12-4 with TRBJ1-1; 9 bases agree with TRBD1. V was pared by 4 bases and J by 1 base, with 10 bases of the junction left unmatched. The CDR3 consists of 17 residues. The CDR3 bases are TGTGCCAGCAGTTACAGGGGGCGCGGACTAACGAACACTGAAGCTTTCTTT. It yields the protein CASSYRGRGLTNTEAFF.